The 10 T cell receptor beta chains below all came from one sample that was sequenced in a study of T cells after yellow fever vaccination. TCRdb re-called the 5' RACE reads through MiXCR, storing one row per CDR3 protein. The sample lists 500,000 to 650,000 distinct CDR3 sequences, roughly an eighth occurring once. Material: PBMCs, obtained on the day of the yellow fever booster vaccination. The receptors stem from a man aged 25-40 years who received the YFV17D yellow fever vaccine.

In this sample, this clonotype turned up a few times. In DNA form, the CDR3 reads TGTGCCAGCAGTCAATACCAGTCCGGGACAGGGTCAGATACGCAGTATTTT. It yields the protein CASSQYQSGTGSDTQYF. The chain uses TRBV2 and TRBJ2-3, with TRBD1 matching 9 bases. Germline-derived CDR1 and CDR2 are SNHLY and FYNNEI. J gave up 4 bases and V 5 bases, and 13 bases lay outside the gene matches. The CDR3 runs to 17 residues.

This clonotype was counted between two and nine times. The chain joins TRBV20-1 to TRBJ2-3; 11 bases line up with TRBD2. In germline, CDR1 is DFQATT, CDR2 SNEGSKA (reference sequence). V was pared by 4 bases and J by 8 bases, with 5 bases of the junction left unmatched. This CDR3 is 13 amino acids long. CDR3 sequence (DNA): TGCAGTGCTAAACTAGCGGGAGCTCTTACGCAGTATTTT. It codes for CSAKLAGALTQYF.

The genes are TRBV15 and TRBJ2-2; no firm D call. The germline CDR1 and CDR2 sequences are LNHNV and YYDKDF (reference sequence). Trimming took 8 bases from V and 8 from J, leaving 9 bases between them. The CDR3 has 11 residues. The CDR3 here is CATGVTGELFF. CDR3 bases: TGTGCCACCGGGGTTACGGGGGAGCTGTTTTTT.

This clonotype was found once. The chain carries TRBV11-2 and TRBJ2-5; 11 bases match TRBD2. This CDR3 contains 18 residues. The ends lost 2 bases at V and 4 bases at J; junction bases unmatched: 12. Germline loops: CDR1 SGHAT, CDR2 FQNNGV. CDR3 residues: CASSLLVLAGAGSETQYF. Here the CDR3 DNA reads TGTGCCAGCAGCTTATTAGTACTAGCGGGAGCAGGGTCAGAGACCCAGTACTTC.

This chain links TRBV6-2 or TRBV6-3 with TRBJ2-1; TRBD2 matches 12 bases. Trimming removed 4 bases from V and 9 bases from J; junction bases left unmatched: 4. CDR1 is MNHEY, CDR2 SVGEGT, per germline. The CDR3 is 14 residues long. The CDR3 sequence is CASSFGLAGIEQFF. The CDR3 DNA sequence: TGTGCCAGCAGTTTCGGACTAGCGGGAATTGAGCAGTTCTTC.

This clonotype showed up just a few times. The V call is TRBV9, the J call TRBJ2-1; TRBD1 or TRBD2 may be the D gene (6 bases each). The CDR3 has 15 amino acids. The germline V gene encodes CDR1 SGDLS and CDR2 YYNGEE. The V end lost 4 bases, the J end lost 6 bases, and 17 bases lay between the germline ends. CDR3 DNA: TGTGCCAGCAGCACGGAGGGGGGTTCGCGCAATGAGCAGTTCTTC. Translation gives CASSTEGGSRNEQFF.

The CDR3 DNA follows: TGCAGTGCTCAGACACTTAGCAATCAGCCCCAGCATTTT. Protein product: CSAQTLSNQPQHF. The V call is TRBV20-1, the J call TRBJ1-5; D not certain. V lost 5 bases and J lost 0, with 8 bases in between. The germline V gene has CDR1 DFQATT and CDR2 SNEGSKA (reference sequence). This CDR3 spans 13 amino acids.

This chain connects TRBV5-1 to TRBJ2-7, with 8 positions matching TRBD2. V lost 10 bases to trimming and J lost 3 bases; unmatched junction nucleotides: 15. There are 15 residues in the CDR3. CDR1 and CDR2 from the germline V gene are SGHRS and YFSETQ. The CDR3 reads CADREGRTSRYEQYF. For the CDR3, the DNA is TGCGCCGACCGGGAAGGCAGGACTAGCCGCTACGAGCAGTACTTC.

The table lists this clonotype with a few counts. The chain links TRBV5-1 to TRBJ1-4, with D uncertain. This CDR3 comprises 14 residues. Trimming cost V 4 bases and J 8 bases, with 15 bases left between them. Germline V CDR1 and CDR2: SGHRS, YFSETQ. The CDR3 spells CASSLRRESEKLFF. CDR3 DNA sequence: TGCGCCAGCAGCCTGAGACGGGAGTCAGAAAAACTGTTTTTT.

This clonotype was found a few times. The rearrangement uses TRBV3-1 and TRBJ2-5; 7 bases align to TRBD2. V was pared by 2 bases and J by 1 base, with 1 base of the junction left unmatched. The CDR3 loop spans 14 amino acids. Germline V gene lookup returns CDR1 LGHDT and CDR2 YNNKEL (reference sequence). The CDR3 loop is CASSQTSVQETQYF. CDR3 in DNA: TGTGCCAGCAGCCAAACTAGCGTCCAAGAGACCCAGTACTTC.